This T cell receptor beta chain was recovered during a study of blood T cell repertoires in COVID-19. Across the whole study: COVID-19 samples from acute and convalescent phases originated in the United States, Italy and Spain. Sample material is recorded as cDNA or gDNA derived from T cells, B-cell-depleted T cells, or PBMCs.

TCRdb's table, derived via immunoSEQ multiplex PCR, lists solely in-frame clones and lacks some. The sample consists of approximately 260,000 clones, 87% of them appearing once. The length of the CDR3 is 14 residues. Germline V gene sequence: CDR1 SGHVS, CDR2 FQNEAQ. The V end was cut by 3 bases, the J end by 0 bases, with 9 bases between. J is TRBJ2-7 and V is TRBV7-8; no clear D gene. This sequence originates from a man between 60 and 70 years old who had recovered from COVID-19. The sequenced sample consisted of peripheral blood. This CDR3 is CASSFQRSSYEQYF. Here the CDR3 DNA reads TGTGCCAGCAGCTTCCAAAGGAGCTCCTACGAGCAGTACTTC. Complete variable domain (other parts from reference TRBV7-8 and TRBJ2-7): GAGVSQSPRYKVAKRGQDVALRCDPISGHVSLFWYQQALGQGPEFLTYFQNEAQLDKSGLPSDRFFAERPEGSVSTLKIQRTQQEDSAVYLCASSFQRSSYEQYFGPGTRLTVT.